This is a list of T cell receptor beta chains from one sample in a study of technical replicates of blood from a handful of donors. Clones were read by immunoSEQ multiplex PCR, and TCRdb kept only the in-frame ones, dropping some. The data hold 65,000 to 85,000 clones, with about 98% observed a single time. The sequencing input was T cells isolated from PBMCs. These receptors came from a human donor in good health. Both conserved end residues are part of each CDR3. A D gene is named only where the DNA matches it firmly. The size of a clone is reported for some rows only, either as once, few or many, or as a class for expanded clones.

abundance: -; j_gene: TRBJ1-2; v_gene: TRBV2; d_gene: TRBD1; CDR3nt: TGTGCCAGCAGCCGTCAAACAGGGGGCGTAGGCTACACCTTC; CDR3aa: CASSRQTGGVGYTF
abundance: -; j_gene: TRBJ2-7; v_gene: TRBV5-1; d_gene: TRBD2; CDR3nt: TGCGCCAGCAGCTTGTACGGGACTAGCGGGAGGGCGGCCGAGCAGTACTTC; CDR3aa: CASSLYGTSGRAAEQYF
abundance: -; j_gene: TRBJ1-2; v_gene: TRBV19; d_gene: -; CDR3nt: TGTGCCAGTAGATCCCAAACCGCTGCCCGACCCAGGCCGGCGACTAACTATGGCTACACCTTC; CDR3aa: CASRSQTAARPRPATNYGYTF
abundance: once; j_gene: TRBJ2-1; v_gene: TRBV28; d_gene: -; CDR3nt: TGTGCCAGCAGTCCCCCACTCGGGGAGCAGTTCTTC; CDR3aa: CASSPPLGEQFF
abundance: -; j_gene: TRBJ2-5; v_gene: TRBV28; d_gene: TRBD2; CDR3nt: TGTGCCAGCAGCCCGGGACTAGCGGGAGCAGAGACCCAGTACTTC; CDR3aa: CASSPGLAGAETQYF
abundance: -; j_gene: TRBJ2-7; v_gene: TRBV18; d_gene: -; CDR3nt: TGTGCCAGCTCACCAGGAGGGGATCCAGATTACGAGCAGTACTTC; CDR3aa: CASSPGGDPDYEQYF
abundance: -; j_gene: TRBJ1-5; v_gene: TRBV28; d_gene: -; CDR3nt: TGTGCCAGCAGTACAGGTTTCAATCAGCCCCAGCATTTT; CDR3aa: CASSTGFNQPQHF
abundance: -; j_gene: TRBJ1-4; v_gene: TRBV2; d_gene: TRBD1; CDR3nt: TGTGCCAGCAATAGGGACAGGGGGGATGAAAAACTGTTTTTT; CDR3aa: CASNRDRGDEKLFF
abundance: -; j_gene: TRBJ2-7; v_gene: TRBV7-6; d_gene: -; CDR3nt: TGTGCCAGCAGCGGTTTACGGGGGGCGGGATACGAGCAGTACTTC; CDR3aa: CASSGLRGAGYEQYF
abundance: -; j_gene: TRBJ2-7; v_gene: TRBV2; d_gene: TRBD2; CDR3nt: TGTGCCAGCATGGAATCCGGAGTTGGGACTAGCGGGTTCACCTACGAGCAGTACTTC; CDR3aa: CASMESGVGTSGFTYEQYF
abundance: -; j_gene: TRBJ1-1; v_gene: TRBV19; d_gene: -; CDR3nt: TGTGCCAGTAGTATCAGCCGTCAGGGTGAAGCTTTCTTT; CDR3aa: CASSISRQGEAFF
abundance: -; j_gene: TRBJ2-7; v_gene: TRBV5-5; d_gene: -; CDR3nt: TGTGCCAGCAGCTTCGTTTCCCAGGGATCCTACGAGCAGTACTTC; CDR3aa: CASSFVSQGSYEQYF
abundance: once; j_gene: TRBJ1-3; v_gene: TRBV2; d_gene: -; CDR3nt: TGTGCCGGCGTTACCCGAGACAGAAGGTCTGGAAACACCATATATTTT; CDR3aa: CAGVTRDRRSGNTIYF
abundance: -; j_gene: TRBJ1-5; v_gene: TRBV4-1; d_gene: -; CDR3nt: TGCGCCAGCAGCCCGATCCTCCGGGGTGGCCAGCCCCAGCATTTT; CDR3aa: CASSPILRGGQPQHF
abundance: -; j_gene: TRBJ2-1; v_gene: TRBV6-4; d_gene: -; CDR3nt: TGTGCCAGCAGTGCCCGGGGTCAGATTAATGAGCAGTTCTTC; CDR3aa: CASSARGQINEQFF
abundance: -; j_gene: TRBJ2-7; v_gene: TRBV2; d_gene: -; CDR3nt: TGTGCCAGCAGTTTCCAGGGCTACGAGCAGTACTTC; CDR3aa: CASSFQGYEQYF
abundance: -; j_gene: TRBJ2-1; v_gene: TRBV28; d_gene: TRBD2; CDR3nt: TGTGCCAGCAGTTCCTTGACTAGCGGGCCAACGTACAATGAGCAGTTCTTC; CDR3aa: CASSSLTSGPTYNEQFF